A single sample gave rise to the 25 T cell receptor beta chains below, sequenced in a study of CXCR3-negative and CXCR3-positive naive CD8 T cells. Study findings and constraints: Naive cells positive for CXCR3 carried more hydrophobic TRB CDR3s than CXCR3-negative ones.

The authors prepared UMI-labeled TRB cDNA libraries by 5' RACE. TCRdb re-called the 5' RACE reads, yielding one record per CDR3 amino acid sequence without DNA. This repertoire includes over 50,000 distinct CDR3 sequences. No antigen has been identified for these receptors. The sequencing input was naive CXCR3+ CD8+ T cells from blood. Stated subset: CD45RO-CCR7+CD27+CD95- naive CD8+ T cells expressing CXCR3 (TNR3+). The receptors originated from a human donor in good health. Some clones in this sample may be carry-over from other donors' samples.

The chain carries TRBV12-3 or TRBV12-4 and TRBJ2-1. The CDR3 consists of 15 residues. The chain's CDR3 is CASSLEASSYNEQFF.

The V and J genes are TRBV12-3 or TRBV12-4 and TRBJ1-3; the D call of TRBD1 rests on TCRdb alone, since no DNA is present to check it. This CDR3 spans 17 amino acids. This CDR3 is CASSPLNGGVSGNTIYF.

The chain couples TRBV7-9 to TRBJ2-3; the TRBD1 assignment by TCRdb is unverifiable without DNA. Germline V gene sequence: CDR1 SEHNR, CDR2 FQNEAQ (reference sequence). This CDR3 region has 15 residues. The CDR3 sequence is CASSPTGDFTDTQYF.

The genes are TRBV4-3 and TRBJ2-7. Germline V gene data show CDR1 as LGHNA and CDR2 as YSLEER. The CDR3 totals 15 residues. The CDR3 loop is CASSQDFDSNYEQYF.

The rearrangement joins TRBV7-9 to TRBJ2-7; TCRdb gives TRBD2 as the D gene, but with no DNA this cannot be confirmed. CDR3 length: 13 amino acids. Germline-derived CDR1 and CDR2 are SEHNR and FQNEAQ (reference sequence). CDR3 loop: CASSQSGAYEQYF.

The rearrangement links TRBV11-3 to TRBJ2-1; the TRBD2 assignment by TCRdb is unverifiable without DNA. This CDR3 spans 15 amino acids. Germline-derived CDR1 and CDR2 are SGHNT and YENEEA. This CDR3 is CASSPQSGGWNEQFF.

This clonotype is medium-sized (0.01 to 0.1%) by frequency. V and J are TRBV29-1 and TRBJ2-7; TCRdb calls TRBD1, which cannot be checked without DNA. The CDR3 extends over 15 amino acids. Germline CDR1 is SQVTM and CDR2 is ANQGSEA. CDR3 loop: CSVEDGTSSSYEQYF.

The chain joins TRBV6-2 or TRBV6-3 to TRBJ2-1; as DNA is missing, the TRBD1 call by TCRdb cannot be tested. CDR3 size: 15 residues. Per the germline V gene, CDR1 is MNHEY and CDR2 is SVGEGT. The CDR3 sequence is CASSYRGVEYNEQFF.

V is TRBV7-9 and J is TRBJ2-7; TCRdb lists TRBD1, though no DNA is available to test this call. CDR1 and CDR2 (germline): SEHNR, FQNEAQ (reference sequence). The CDR3 sequence is 12 residues long. CDR3 loop: CASSDTGYEQYF. Looking up the rest from reference TRBV7-9 and TRBJ2-7 gives the full variable domain: DTGVSQNPRHKITKRGQNVTFRCDPISEHNRLYWYRQTLGQGPEFLTYFQNEAQLEKSRLLSDRFSAERPKGSFSTLEIQRTEQGDSAMYLCASSDTGYEQYFGPGTRLTVT.

The chain joins TRBV21-1 to TRBJ2-7; no DNA is available, so the TRBD1 call from TCRdb remains unchecked. TRBV21-1 represents a pseudogene. The CDR3 consists of 16 residues. The CDR3 sequence: CAKSRARWAPPHEQYF.

The chain combines TRBV27 with TRBJ1-1; no DNA is available, so the TRBD1 call from TCRdb remains unchecked. CDR3 length equals 13 residues. Germline CDR1 and CDR2: MNHEY and SMNVEV (reference sequence). This CDR3 is CATSWAPRTEAFF.

This sequence joins TRBV12-3 or TRBV12-4 and TRBJ2-2; without DNA, the TCRdb call of TRBD1 cannot be checked. CDR3 size: 15 residues. The CDR3 sequence is CASSPTGGDTGELFF.

V is TRBV12-3 or TRBV12-4 and J is TRBJ1-1. The CDR3 has 13 residues. CDR3 amino acids: CASSFAGEAEAFF.

The chain has TRBV4-3 and TRBJ2-7; TCRdb calls TRBD1, which cannot be checked without DNA. Germline-derived CDR1 and CDR2 are LGHNA and YSLEER. This CDR3 comprises 19 residues. The CDR3 spells CASSQDPHPGTGLSYEQYF.

The CDR3 sequence: CASSSWTGIYEQYF. V usage is TRBV27 and J usage is TRBJ2-7; with no DNA, the TCRdb D assignment of TRBD1 cannot be verified. Per germline, CDR1 MNHEY and CDR2 SMNVEV (reference sequence). This CDR3 is 14 amino acids long.

V and J are TRBV9 and TRBJ2-1. From germline, CDR1 is SGDLS and CDR2 YYNGEE. The CDR3 consists of 14 residues. CDR3 region: CASSVVSSYNEQFF.

Here the CDR3 reads CASSPWGEETEAFF. The chain employs TRBV7-2 and TRBJ1-1. The CDR3 totals 14 residues. Germline CDR1 and CDR2: SGHTA and FQGNSA.

The V and J genes are TRBV12-3 or TRBV12-4 and TRBJ1-2. There are 11 residues in the CDR3. The CDR3 sequence is CACSFGDGYTF.

This sequence joins TRBV6-6 and TRBJ1-1. The CDR3 spans 13 residues. Germline values: CDR1 MNHNY, CDR2 SVGAGI (reference sequence). Here the CDR3 reads CASSYSRNTEAFF.

The gene calls are TRBV29-1 and TRBJ2-7; absent DNA, TCRdb's TRBD2 call cannot be checked. The CDR3 consists of 12 residues. Germline V lookup: CDR1 SQVTM, CDR2 ANQGSEA. CDR3: CSVLLGGYEQYF.

The rearrangement links TRBV5-1 to TRBJ2-7; TCRdb designates TRBD2, a call that cannot be tested without DNA. This CDR3 region has 13 residues. CDR1 is SGHRS, CDR2 YFSETQ, per germline. The CDR3 spells CASSPLDVYEQYF. Complete variable domain (other parts from reference TRBV5-1 and TRBJ2-7): KAGVTQTPRYLIKTRGQQVTLSCSPISGHRSVSWYQQTPGQGLQFLFEYFSETQRNKGNFPGRFSGRQFSNSRSEMNVSTLELGDSALYLCASSPLDVYEQYFGPGTRLTVT.

This sequence joins TRBV5-1 and TRBJ1-5; TCRdb's D call, TRBD1, is unchecked because there is no DNA. Per germline, CDR1 SGHRS and CDR2 YFSETQ. The CDR3 runs to 16 residues. CDR3 in amino acids: CASSLTGASGNQPQHF.

The chain carries TRBV7-8 and TRBJ2-1. The CDR3 runs 12 residues. Looked up from germline, CDR1 is SGHVS and CDR2 is FQNEAQ. CDR3 residues: CASSLEGNEQFF. The whole variable domain, remainder taken from reference TRBV7-8 and TRBJ2-1, is GAGVSQSPRYKVAKRGQDVALRCDPISGHVSLFWYQQALGQGPEFLTYFQNEAQLDKSGLPSDRFFAERPEGSVSTLKIQRTQQEDSAVYLCASSLEGNEQFFGPGTRLTVL.

The V and J genes are TRBV12-3 or TRBV12-4 and TRBJ2-7. The CDR3 is 13 amino acids. This chain's CDR3 is CASSPIRSYEQYF.

The gene calls are TRBV9 and TRBJ1-6. The germline CDR1 and CDR2 sequences are SGDLS and YYNGEE. The CDR3 extends over 14 amino acids. The CDR3 loop reads CASSDESYNSPLHF.